These 19 T cell receptor beta chains were sequenced from one sample in a study of naive and memory T cell subsets. Study observations and caveats: Naive repertoires, especially CD8, held a few larger clonotypes, possibly memory cells re-expressing CD45RA.

Antigen specificity for these receptors is unknown. An equimolar mix of two oligonucleotides served as the beta constant-region primer for TRBC1 and TRBC2. Ligated cDNA was amplified by four rounds of PCR with nested alpha and beta constant-region primers and SP2. TCRdb recomputed calls from the UMI-ligation and nested PCR reads with MiXCR, one row per CDR3 protein. The sample consists of about 100,000 distinct CDR3 sequences, about 14% of them appearing once. Sequenced sample: naive CD8+ T cells from blood. The receptors shown here come from a human donor in good health.

The chain links TRBV14 to TRBJ2-4; the D gene is possibly TRBD1 (5 bases). Between the trimmed V and J ends, which lost 1 base and 1 base, there was a span of 14 bases. This CDR3 comprises 17 residues. CDR1 is SGHDN and CDR2 is FVKESK in the germline V gene. Here the CDR3 DNA reads TGTGCCAGCAGCCAAGCTGGGGCAGGGAAGGCCAAAAACATTCAGTACTTC. Translating gives CASSQAGAGKAKNIQYF.

This clonotype was found a few times. The chain is built from TRBV20-1 and TRBJ2-1; 7 nucleotides line up with TRBD2. Germline V gene lookup returns CDR1 DFQATT and CDR2 SNEGSKA (reference sequence). Unmatched junction bases numbered 9, after V lost 1 base and J lost 6 bases. The CDR3 length is 15 residues. CDR3 in amino acids: CSARVPTSAGNEQFF. The CDR3 DNA sequence: TGCAGTGCTAGAGTCCCAACTAGCGCGGGCAATGAGCAGTTCTTC.

With regard to this clonotype: This may be a read error: a much more frequent sequence differs by one nucleotide. This chain joins TRBV6-2 or TRBV6-3 and TRBJ2-7; D gene uncertain. The CDR3 spans 12 residues. Germline CDR1 reads MNHEY; CDR2 reads SVGEGT. In DNA form, the CDR3 reads TGTGCCAGCGGCCGACAACCCTACGAGCATTACTTC. It encodes CASGRQPYEHYF.

This chain connects TRBV20-1 to TRBJ2-1, with D possibly being TRBD2 (5 bases). The V gene lost 6 bases and the J gene lost 8 bases, with 20 bases spanning the gap. Per the germline V gene, CDR1 is DFQATT and CDR2 is SNEGSKA (reference sequence). This CDR3 comprises 14 residues. The CDR3 DNA reads as TGCAGTGCCCCCGCGCGCGGGTCGAGGGATGAGCAGTTCTTC. Translating gives CSAPARGSRDEQFF.

This clonotype was seen only a few times. The CDR3 protein is CASSLDGHRNYGYTF. The CDR3, as DNA: TGCGCCAGCAGCTTGGACGGACACAGGAACTATGGCTACACCTTC. The chain is built from TRBV5-1 and TRBJ1-2; D possibly corresponds to TRBD1 (5 bases). V lost 0 bases to trimming and J lost 2 bases, with 11 bases between them. There are 15 residues in the CDR3. CDR1 is SGHRS and CDR2 is YFSETQ in the germline V gene.

In this sample, this clonotype turned up many times. J is TRBJ2-7 and V is TRBV2; D could derive from TRBD1 or TRBD2 (5 bases each). The V end lost 8 bases, the J end lost 2 bases, and 19 bases lay between the germline ends. The CDR3 length is 15 residues. Per germline, CDR1 SNHLY and CDR2 FYNNEI. The CDR3 DNA is TGTGCCAGCTACCCCGGGCAGGGAGTACCCTACGAGCAGTACTTC. Its protein product is CASYPGQGVPYEQYF.

The chain uses TRBV12-3 or TRBV12-4 and TRBJ1-1; D not resolved. The CDR3 has 12 amino acids. Trimming removed 8 bases at V and 5 bases at J, with 12 bases between. The CDR3 nucleotides read TGTGCCAGCCGAAGGGCCTGGACTGAAGCTTTCTTT. Its translation is CASRRAWTEAFF.

This clonotype was detected only a few times. This chain connects TRBV5-1 to TRBJ2-1; D call uncertain. The CDR3 consists of 11 residues. Trimming removed 6 bases at V and 3 bases at J, with 4 bases between. Germline V CDR1 and CDR2: SGHRS, YFSETQ. The CDR3 sequence is CASNSYNEQFF. In DNA, the CDR3 is TGCGCCAGCAACAGCTACAATGAGCAGTTCTTC.

The J gene is TRBJ1-1, the V gene TRBV4-3; a weak D match, TRBD1 (5 bases). The germline V gene has CDR1 LGHNA and CDR2 YSLEER. The V end lost 4 bases, the J end lost 6 bases, and 27 bases lay between the germline ends. This CDR3 region has 18 residues. DNA for the CDR3: TGCGCCAGCAGCCCCAAGGTACTCGCGGGGGAAGGAAGTTCTGAAGCTTTCTTT. It encodes CASSPKVLAGEGSSEAFF.

The gene calls are TRBV9 and TRBJ2-7, with D perhaps matching TRBD2 (5 bases). CDR1 is SGDLS, CDR2 YYNGEE, per germline. V was clipped by 0 bases and J by 4 bases, with 14 bases between them. This CDR3 has 15 residues. The CDR3 DNA reads TGTGCCAGCAGCGTAGGAGGTGGGAGCGGATACGAGCAGTACTTC. Translation: CASSVGGGSGYEQYF.

This chain connects TRBV12-3 or TRBV12-4 to TRBJ2-2; no clear D gene. The CDR3 is 15 residues long. V lost 3 bases and J 6 bases, leaving 14 bases between the germline ends. This CDR3 is CASSFLTGEAGELFF. The CDR3 DNA reads as TGTGCCAGCAGTTTCCTCACGGGTGAGGCCGGGGAGCTGTTTTTT.

This clonotype was seen many times. The V gene is TRBV5-5, the J gene TRBJ2-7; D might be TRBD2 (5 bases). The CDR3 runs 13 residues. V was pared by 0 bases and J by 6 bases, with 10 bases between. Per germline, CDR1 SGHKS and CDR2 YYEKEE (reference sequence). Here the CDR3 DNA reads TGTGCCAGCAGCTTGGGGACTGGAGGCGAGCAGTACTTC. It encodes CASSLGTGGEQYF.

The genes are TRBV27 and TRBJ2-3; TRBD2 might be the D (6 bases). CDR1 and CDR2 from the germline V gene are MNHEY and SMNVEV (reference sequence). Trimming removed 3 bases from V and 3 bases from J, with 19 bases in between. There are 17 residues in the CDR3. CDR3: CASSFFPWGGGTDTQYF. Here the CDR3 DNA reads TGTGCCAGCAGTTTCTTCCCCTGGGGCGGAGGGACAGATACGCAGTATTTT.

Here the CDR3 DNA reads TGCGCCAGCAGCCAAGTTATGGGGAACACTGAAGCTTTCTTT. This gives the protein CASSQVMGNTEAFF. The V gene is TRBV4-1, the J gene TRBJ1-1; no firm D call. V was pared by 1 base and J by 1 base, with 7 bases between. The CDR3 runs to 14 residues. Germline V gene data show CDR1 as MGHRA and CDR2 as YSYEKL.

A few counts support this clonotype. The chain joins TRBV7-3 to TRBJ2-6; D may be TRBD2 (5 bases). The CDR3 is 17 residues long. Germline assignment: CDR1 SGHTA and CDR2 FQGTGA. V lost 4 bases and J lost 1, with 14 bases in between. The CDR3 DNA sequence: TGTGCCAGCAGCTCCCCCCACGCGGGTTCTGGGGCCAACGTCCTGACTTTC. This gives the protein CASSSPHAGSGANVLTF.

The rearrangement uses TRBV18 and TRBJ1-6; TRBD1 is a possible D gene (5 bases). V lost 6 bases, J lost 7 bases, and 19 bases lay in between. Germline values: CDR1 KGHSH, CDR2 LQKENI. The CDR3 has 16 amino acids. CDR3 in amino acids: CASSRDPGTGNSPLHF. The CDR3 DNA sequence: TGTGCCAGCTCGCGTGATCCCGGGACGGGGAATTCACCCCTCCACTTT.

The chain joins TRBV12-3 or TRBV12-4 to TRBJ2-3; D is undetermined. The V end lost 4 bases, the J end lost 7 bases, and 12 bases lay between the germline ends. The CDR3 contains 13 residues. The CDR3 bases are TGTGCCAGCAGTTGGGGTGCGGAAAATACGCAGTATTTT. It specifies CASSWGAENTQYF.

Concerning this clonotype: The germline gene is not matched at one end of the junction; a read error may be the cause. This rearrangement joins TRBV20-1 to TRBJ2-7; 8 bases line up with TRBD2. The CDR3 contains 17 residues. Germline CDR1 DFQATT, CDR2 SNEGSKA (reference sequence). The CDR3: CSATIGFRRGDIPEQYF. Written as DNA, the CDR3 is TGCAGCGCTACTATCGGCTTTCGGCGGGGGGACATCCCGGAGCAGTACTTC.

This clonotype has at least ten counts. The CDR3 bases are TGCGCCAGCAGCCAAGGATTCAGGGGAAATGAGCAGTTCTTC. Amino acid sequence: CASSQGFRGNEQFF. The J gene is TRBJ2-1, the V gene TRBV4-3, with D possibly matching TRBD1 (6 bases). There are 14 residues in the CDR3. Deletions cut 1 base from V and 7 bases from J, with 11 bases between. From germline, CDR1 is LGHNA and CDR2 YSLEER.